This TCR beta chain was obtained from a study of blood T cells in healthy people across ages. The V and J ends lost 1 base and 2 bases respectively, with 11 bases between them. The CDR3 has 16 amino acids. Germline V lookup: CDR1 LGHNA, CDR2 YSLEER. Then a second PCR, running about 6 to 12 cycles, was carried out with a sample-barcoded 5' primer and a J-beta primer mix. Researchers report that a template-switch adaptor with 12 random nucleotides tagged each cDNA molecule. MiXCR, applied by TCRdb to the 5' RACE reads, yields one record per CDR3 protein. This table holds 700,000 to 850,000 distinct CDR3 sequences, under 40% found once. This clonotype occurred a few times.

The chain joins TRBV4-3 to TRBJ2-2, with D tentatively TRBD1 (6 bases). The sequencing input was blood. This clonotype originated in a young man in good health. CDR3 nucleotide sequence: TGCGCCAGCAGCCAAGGCCCAGGGGATAACACCGGGGAGCTGTTTTTT. This encodes CASSQGPGDNTGELFF.